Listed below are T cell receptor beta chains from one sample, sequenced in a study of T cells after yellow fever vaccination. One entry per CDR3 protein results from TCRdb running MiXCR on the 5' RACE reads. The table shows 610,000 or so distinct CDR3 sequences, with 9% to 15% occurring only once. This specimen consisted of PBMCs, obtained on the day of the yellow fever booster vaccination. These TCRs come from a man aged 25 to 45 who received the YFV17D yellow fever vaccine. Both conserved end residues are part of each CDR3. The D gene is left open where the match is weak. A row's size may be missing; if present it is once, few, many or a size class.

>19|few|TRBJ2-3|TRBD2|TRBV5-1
TGCGCCAGCAGCTCCCCAGGACTAGCGGGAGGGCTTAGCACAGATACGCAGTATTTT
CASSSPGLAGGLSTDTQYF
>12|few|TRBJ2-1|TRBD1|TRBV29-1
TGCAGCGTAAATCCTCCGGGACAGGTTATCTTCTTC
CSVNPPGQVIFF
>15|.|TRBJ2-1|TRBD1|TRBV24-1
TGTGCCACCAGTGATAGGACAGGTCGGTACAATGAGCAGTTCTTC
CATSDRTGRYNEQFF
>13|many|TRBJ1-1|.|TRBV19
TGTGCCAGTAGTAACCCAATGAACACTGAAGCTTTCTTT
CASSNPMNTEAFF
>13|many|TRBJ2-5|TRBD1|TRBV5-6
TGTGCCAGCAGCCCAGGGGGTCCGGAGACCCAGTACTTC
CASSPGGPETQYF
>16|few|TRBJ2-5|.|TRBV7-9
TGTGCCAGCAGCTTAGCGGGCGGGACACCTCAAGAGACCCAGTACTTC
CASSLAGGTPQETQYF
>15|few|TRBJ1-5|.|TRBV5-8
TGTGCCAGCAGCTTGCTGGACAGCAGCAATCAGCCCCAGCATTTT
CASSLLDSSNQPQHF
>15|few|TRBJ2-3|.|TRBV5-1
TGCGCCAGCAGCTTGGTGGGTTCTCAAGAGAGTTCGCAGTATTTT
CASSLVGSQESSQYF
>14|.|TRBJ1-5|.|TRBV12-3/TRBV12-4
TGTGCCAGCAGCTACCCTTATAGCAATCAGCCCCAGCATTTT
CASSYPYSNQPQHF
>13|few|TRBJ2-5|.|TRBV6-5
TGTGCCAGCAGTTATTATGTTGGCGAGACCCAGTACTTC
CASSYYVGETQYF
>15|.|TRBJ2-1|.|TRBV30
TGTGCCTGGAGTAAGCCAGGTAACTCCTACAATGAGCAGTTCTTC
CAWSKPGNSYNEQFF
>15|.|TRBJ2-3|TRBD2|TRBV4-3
TGCGCCAGCAGCCAACTAGCGGGAGGGACAGATACGCAGTATTTT
CASSQLAGGTDTQYF
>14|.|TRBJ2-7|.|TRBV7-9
TGTGCCAGCAGCTTAATCGCAGGGCTGAACGAGCAGTACTTC
CASSLIAGLNEQYF
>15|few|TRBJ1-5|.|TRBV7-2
TGTGCCAGCAGCAAAATCACAGGAGACAATCAGCCCCAGCATTTT
CASSKITGDNQPQHF
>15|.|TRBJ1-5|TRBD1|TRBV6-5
TGTGCCAGCAGTTACTCAGGGACAGGGATACAGCCCCAGCATTTT
CASSYSGTGIQPQHF
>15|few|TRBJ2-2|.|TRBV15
TGTGCCACCAGCAGAGGGGCAGGGAACACCGGGGAGCTGTTTTTT
CATSRGAGNTGELFF
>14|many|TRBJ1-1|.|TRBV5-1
TGCGCCAGCAGCTTGGCCGGGGAGAACACTGAAGCTTTCTTT
CASSLAGENTEAFF
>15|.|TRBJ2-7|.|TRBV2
TGTGCCAGCAGTGAAGACTTCTTCCGGTCCTACGAGCAGTACTTC
CASSEDFFRSYEQYF
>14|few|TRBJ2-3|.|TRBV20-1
TGCAGTGCGTGGCAGGGTGGGAACACAGATACGCAGTATTTT
CSAWQGGNTDTQYF
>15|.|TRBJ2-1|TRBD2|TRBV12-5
TGTGCTAGTGGTTCCCAGACTAGCGCCGACAATGAGCAGTTCTTC
CASGSQTSADNEQFF
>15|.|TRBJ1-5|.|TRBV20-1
TGCAGTGCTAGCGTAAACGCTATCGGCAATCAGCCCCAGCATTTT
CSASVNAIGNQPQHF
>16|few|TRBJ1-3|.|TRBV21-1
TGTGCCAGCAGCAAAGCGAGGGACCCCACTGGAAACACCATATATTTT
CASSKARDPTGNTIYF
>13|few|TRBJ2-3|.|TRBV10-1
TGCGCCAGCAGTGAGTACCTGACAGATACGCAGTATTTT
CASSEYLTDTQYF
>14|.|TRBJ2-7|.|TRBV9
TGTGCCAGCAGCGTAGGTAGTCTAACGTACGAGCAGTACTTC
CASSVGSLTYEQYF
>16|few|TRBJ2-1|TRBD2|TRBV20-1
TGCAGTGCTAGCCTAACTAGCGGGAGATACGACAATGAGCAGTTCTTC
CSASLTSGRYDNEQFF
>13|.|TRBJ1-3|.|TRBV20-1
TGCAGTGCTAGGGGCGGGGTTGGAAACACCATATATTTT
CSARGGVGNTIYF
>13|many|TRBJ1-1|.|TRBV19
TGTGCCAGTAGTATTGTCTTGAACACTGAAGCTTTCTTT
CASSIVLNTEAFF
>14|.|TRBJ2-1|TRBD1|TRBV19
TGTGCCAGTAGTACCGGGACAGACTACAATGAGCAGTTCTTC
CASSTGTDYNEQFF
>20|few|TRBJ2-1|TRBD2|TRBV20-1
TGCAGTGCTAGAAAGAACCTCATTAGGACTAGCGGGTCCTCCTACAATGAGCAGTTCTTC
CSARKNLIRTSGSSYNEQFF
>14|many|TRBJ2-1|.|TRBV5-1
TGCGCCAGCAGCTTGGGGGAGGATCCCAATGAGCAGTTCTTC
CASSLGEDPNEQFF
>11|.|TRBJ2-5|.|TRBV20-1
TGCAGTGCTAGGTATCTGGAGACCCAGTACTTC
CSARYLETQYF
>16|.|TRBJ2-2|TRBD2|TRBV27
TGTGCCAGCAGTCGACTAGCGGGAGAAGGGGCAGGGGAGCTGTTTTTT
CASSRLAGEGAGELFF
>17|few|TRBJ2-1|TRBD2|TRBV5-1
TGCGCCAGCAGCTGGGGGGTCCTAGCGGGGTCCTACAATGAGCAGTTCTTC
CASSWGVLAGSYNEQFF
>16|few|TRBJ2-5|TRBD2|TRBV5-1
TGCGCCAGCCTCCCCGGGAGGGTCGGGAGGAAAGAGACCCAGTACTTC
CASLPGRVGRKETQYF
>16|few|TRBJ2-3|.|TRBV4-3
TGCGCCAGCAGCCAAGATAACGCAGGCCCCACAGATACGCAGTATTTT
CASSQDNAGPTDTQYF
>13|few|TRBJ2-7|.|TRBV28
TGTGCCAGCACTGGGGGTGGGGTTGCCGAGCAGTACTTC
CASTGGGVAEQYF
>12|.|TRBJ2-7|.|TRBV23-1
TGCGCCAGCAGTCCGACGTTCTACGAGCAGTACTTC
CASSPTFYEQYF
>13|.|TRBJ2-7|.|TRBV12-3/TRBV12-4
TGTGCCAGCAGGACCGCAGGGGCATACGAGCAGTACTTC
CASRTAGAYEQYF
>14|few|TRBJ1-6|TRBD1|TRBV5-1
TGCGCCAGCAGCCTCGGGACAGGGTATTCACCCCTCCACTTT
CASSLGTGYSPLHF
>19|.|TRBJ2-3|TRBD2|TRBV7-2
TGTGCCAGCAGCTTACGCCCAGGGACTAGCGGCACTAGCACAGATACGCAGTATTTT
CASSLRPGTSGTSTDTQYF
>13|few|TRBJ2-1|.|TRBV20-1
TGCAGTGCTAGCGGGACGGGCGACAATGAGCAGTTCTTC
CSASGTGDNEQFF
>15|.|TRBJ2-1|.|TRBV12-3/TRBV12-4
TGTGCCAGCAGTTTCGGGACACCTGTGGGCAATGAGCAGTTCTTC
CASSFGTPVGNEQFF
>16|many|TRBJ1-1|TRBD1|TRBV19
TGTGCCAGTAGTATAGGCCCGACAGGGGATTTCGCTGAAGCTTTCTTT
CASSIGPTGDFAEAFF